This T cell receptor beta chain was sequenced in a study of patients and donors after allogeneic stem cell transplantation. V lost 0 bases to trimming and J lost 7 bases, with 10 bases between them. CDR1 SGHRS and CDR2 YFSETQ come from the germline V gene. The CDR3 runs 13 residues. This clonotype was recorded many times. A single record per CDR3 protein comes from TCRdb applying MiXCR to the RT-PCR reads. The sample lists 200,000 to 250,000 distinct CDR3 sequences; 13% to 15% were seen once. The chain carries TRBV5-1 and TRBJ1-1, with a possible D match to TRBD1 (5 bases). The sequencing sample was made of blood, either unsorted or a sorted T cell fraction (not recorded which). The TCR originated in a human donor who was either an allogeneic HSCT recipient or a stem cell or donor lymphocyte infusion donor (not recorded which). It is not recorded whose cells these are; they may come from a transplant donor. Written as DNA, the CDR3 is TGCGCCAGCAGCTTGGGGACATCCTATGAAGCTTTCTTT. Translation gives CASSLGTSYEAFF. Based on the CDR3 plus reference TRBV5-1 and TRBJ1-1, the full variable domain is KAGVTQTPRYLIKTRGQQVTLSCSPISGHRSVSWYQQTPGQGLQFLFEYFSETQRNKGNFPGRFSGRQFSNSRSEMNVSTLELGDSALYLCASSLGTSYEAFFGQGTRLTVV.